This entry features one T cell receptor beta chain sequence. Its antigen remains unidentified. These data originate in a study of graft-versus-host responses after intestinal transplantation. Study context: Recipients got multivisceral, liver-intestinal, or isolated intestinal transplants.

Some clones are missing from TCRdb's copy, which holds only in-frame ones; the method was immunoSEQ multiplex PCR. The sample has about 100,000 clones; about 88% are singletons. The CDR3 is 14 amino acids. V gave up 1 base and J gave up 1 base, with 7 bases separating them. CDR1 is MGHRA and CDR2 is YSYEKL in the germline V gene. Study-wide results and limits: Declines in HvG clones occurring early post-transplant were associated with peak circulating GvH clone levels. Present in recipient marrow, GvH clones included some that appeared first in ileum or blood.

Here the sequenced sample was unstimulated CD4+ T cells sorted from spleen or lymph node cells, taken before transplant. The receptor comes from a human donor who was the organ donor for an intestinal transplant. This chain joins TRBV4-1 and TRBJ1-1, with D unresolved. The CDR3 sequence: CASSQAPPNTEAFF. CDR3 nucleotide sequence: TGCGCCAGCAGCCAAGCCCCACCGAACACTGAAGCTTTCTTT.